Following are 19 T cell receptor beta chains from one sample sequenced in a study of blood T cell repertoires in COVID-19. Using immunoSEQ multiplex PCR, the repertoire was profiled, and TCRdb retains in-frame clones only, with some absent. The sample has about 240,000 clones, around 90% seen once; the top ten hold approximately 7.9%. Sequenced input: peripheral blood. The receptors were sampled from a man in his sixties who had recovered from COVID-19.

This clone was seen only once. The chain links TRBV3-1 (or the pseudogene TRBV3-2) to TRBJ2-3, with D possibly TRBD2 on 5 matching bases. CDR1 and CDR2 (germline): LGHDT, YNNKEL (reference sequence). The CDR3 has 14 residues. Deletions cut 3 bases from V and 5 bases from J, with 12 bases between. CDR3 DNA: TGTGCCAGCAGCCAGGCCTCACTAGTAGATACGCAGTATTTT. It encodes CASSQASLVDTQYF.

The chain carries TRBV6-1 and TRBJ2-1, with D unclear. Germline CDR1 is MNHNS and CDR2 is SASEGT. The V end was cut by 3 bases, the J end by 15 bases, with 9 bases between. CDR3 length: 10 residues. The CDR3 sequence: CASSDRQVFF. The CDR3 DNA is TGTGCCAGCAGTGATCGCCAGGTGTTCTTC.

The J gene is TRBJ2-7, the V gene TRBV19, with 9 bases identical to TRBD1. The CDR3 contains 15 residues. The ends lost 4 bases at V and 1 base at J; junction bases unmatched: 5. Germline V gene sequence: CDR1 LNHDA, CDR2 SQIVND (reference sequence). The DNA of the CDR3 is TGTGCCAGTAGTACACTGGGACAGGGTTCCTACGAGCAGTACTTC. Its translation is CASSTLGQGSYEQYF.

This chain joins TRBV5-1 and TRBJ1-4; a possible D gene is TRBD1 (6 bases). The V end was cut by 4 bases, the J end by 7 bases, with 11 bases between. Germline V CDR1 and CDR2: SGHRS, YFSETQ. The CDR3 length is 13 residues. CDR3 in DNA: TGCGCCAGCAGCCGGGACATGGGTGAAAAACTGTTTTTT. Its translation is CASSRDMGEKLFF. Based on the CDR3 plus reference TRBV5-1 and TRBJ1-4, the full variable domain is KAGVTQTPRYLIKTRGQQVTLSCSPISGHRSVSWYQQTPGQGLQFLFEYFSETQRNKGNFPGRFSGRQFSNSRSEMNVSTLELGDSALYLCASSRDMGEKLFFGSGTQLSVL.

CDR3 bases: TGTGCCAGCAGCCAAACCTGGGCAGTTCAGCTGTTTTTT. Encoded protein: CASSQTWAVQLFF. V gene TRBV3-1 (or the pseudogene TRBV3-2) combines with J gene TRBJ2-2; D is unclear. Between the trimmed V and J ends, which lost 2 bases and 12 bases, there was a span of 13 bases. The CDR3 totals 13 residues. Per germline, CDR1 LGHDT and CDR2 YNNKEL (reference sequence).

This sequence joins TRBV27 and TRBJ2-7; D is possibly TRBD2 (5 bases). The CDR3 length is 14 residues. Between the trimmed V and J ends, which lost 3 bases and 5 bases, there was a span of 14 bases. CDR1 is MNHEY and CDR2 is SMNVEV in the germline V gene (reference sequence). CDR3 in amino acids: CASSFRRGNNEQYF. The DNA of the CDR3 is TGTGCCAGCAGTTTTCGGAGAGGGAACAACGAGCAGTACTTC.

The genes are TRBV29-1 and TRBJ2-5; D possibly corresponds to TRBD1 (5 bases). The CDR3 loop spans 12 amino acids. Germline V gene lookup returns CDR1 SQVTM and CDR2 ANQGSEA. V gave up 2 bases and J gave up 6 bases, with 10 bases separating them. The CDR3 DNA reads as TGCAGCGTTGAAACCCAGGGCAAGACCCAGTACTTC. The encoded protein is CSVETQGKTQYF.

The V gene is TRBV9, the J gene TRBJ1-6, with 7 positions matching TRBD1. Germline V gene lookup returns CDR1 SGDLS and CDR2 YYNGEE. J was trimmed by 7 bases and V by 3 bases; bases with no gene match: 13. The CDR3 runs to 17 residues. The CDR3 DNA reads TGTGCCAGCAGCGCGCACAAGGACAGGATCTTAAATTCACCCCTCCACTTT. Protein: CASSAHKDRILNSPLHF.

This chain uses TRBV19 with TRBJ2-3; possibly TRBD1 for D (8 bases). Germline CDR1 and CDR2: LNHDA and SQIVND (reference sequence). V lost 6 bases and J lost 2, with 15 bases in between. The CDR3 has 15 residues. The CDR3 DNA reads as TGTGCCAGTAGCAACAGGGGGGGCTCCACAGATACGCAGTATTTT. Its translation is CASSNRGGSTDTQYF.

This rearrangement joins TRBV2 to TRBJ1-5; 9 bases map to TRBD1. After removal of 7 bases from V and 7 bases from J, the junction contained 5 bases not matched to a gene. Germline lookup yields CDR1 SNHLY and CDR2 FYNNEI. The CDR3 is made up of 13 amino acids. The CDR3 region is CASKQGAGQPQHF. CDR3 nucleotide sequence: TGTGCCAGCAAACAGGGGGCAGGACAGCCCCAGCATTTT.

The chain combines TRBV27 with TRBJ1-2; D uncertain. The CDR3 length is 15 residues. Germline CDR1 is MNHEY and CDR2 is SMNVEV (reference sequence). Trimming pared 4 bases from V and 2 bases from J, leaving 14 bases between. CDR3 DNA: TGTGCCAGCAGTTCTGCGGAGAGTCCGAACTATGGCTACACCTTC. This sequence encodes CASSSAESPNYGYTF.

This chain links TRBV7-9 with TRBJ2-1, with 7 nucleotides matching TRBD2. The trim removed 11 bases at V and 10 bases at J, leaving 14 bases unmatched. The CDR3 totals 13 residues. CDR1 SEHNR and CDR2 FQNEAQ come from the germline V gene (reference sequence). CDR3 sequence (DNA): TGTGCCTTCCGGGAGGTGGGCTCCCAGGAGCAGTTCTTC. This sequence encodes CAFREVGSQEQFF.

This clone was seen more than once but under ten times. The gene calls are TRBV4-2 and TRBJ1-2; D perhaps matches TRBD1 (5 bases). The length of the CDR3 is 15 residues. Germline V lookup: CDR1 LGHNA, CDR2 YNFKEQ. V was pared by 4 bases and J by 7 bases, with 19 bases between. This CDR3 reads CASSPLGGGSGGYTF. CDR3 sequence (DNA): TGTGCCAGCAGCCCCCTGGGTGGGGGGTCAGGTGGCTACACCTTC.

The V and J genes are TRBV24-1 and TRBJ2-2; tentatively, D is TRBD2 (7 bases). The ends were cut back, 1 base at V and 4 bases at J, with 12 bases in the middle. CDR1 and CDR2 (germline): KGHDR, SFDVKD. This CDR3 is 16 amino acids long. The CDR3 loop reads CATSDFTGGRTGELFF. Written as DNA, the CDR3 is TGTGCCACCAGTGATTTTACGGGGGGCCGCACCGGGGAGCTGTTTTTT.

The J gene is TRBJ1-1, the V gene TRBV19, with a tentative D call TRBD1 (6 bases). CDR1 and CDR2 from the germline V gene are LNHDA and SQIVND (reference sequence). CDR3 length equals 14 residues. V was cut by 6 bases and J by 1 base, with 12 bases left in between. Here the CDR3 reads CASSPGGPNTEAFF. The CDR3 DNA follows: TGTGCCAGTAGCCCCGGGGGGCCGAACACTGAAGCTTTCTTT.

The chain combines TRBV3-1 (or the pseudogene TRBV3-2) with TRBJ1-2; D possibly corresponds to TRBD1 (5 bases). The CDR3 sequence is 15 residues long. Trimming pared 4 bases from V and 2 bases from J, leaving 14 bases between. Germline V gene data show CDR1 as LGHDT and CDR2 as YNNKEL (reference sequence). CDR3 nucleotides: TGTGCCAGCAGCCGCTCCGGGACTCCAAACTATGGCTACACCTTC. Translation gives CASSRSGTPNYGYTF.

The chain carries TRBV28 and TRBJ2-3; 11 bases are a match to TRBD2. The CDR3 runs to 15 residues. Germline-derived CDR1 and CDR2 are MDHEN and SYDVKM. The V segment lost 8 bases and the J segment 4 bases; nucleotides outside the gene matches: 8. In DNA form, the CDR3 reads TGTGCCAGCGGATTTAGCGGGGGGGCAGCAGATACGCAGTATTTT. Amino acids: CASGFSGGAADTQYF.

This clone was seen once. This chain uses TRBV18 with TRBJ1-2, with 7 bases identical to TRBD1. The J segment lost 5 bases and the V segment lost 5 bases, leaving 11 bases of the junction unmatched. Looked up from germline, CDR1 is KGHSH and CDR2 is LQKENI. This CDR3 contains 15 residues. CDR3 nucleotides: TGTGCCAGCTCATCGTCCGGGACAGAGATTTATGGCTACACCTTC. As protein: CASSSSGTEIYGYTF.

This chain links TRBV5-8 with TRBJ2-2, with a tentative D call TRBD2 (5 bases). CDR3 length: 14 amino acids. The V and J ends lost 1 base and 8 bases respectively, with 12 bases between them. Germline values: CDR1 SGHTS, CDR2 YDEGEE. The CDR3 region has the DNA TGTGCCAGCAGCTTGAGATCGGGAACTGGGGAGCTGTTTTTT. Encoded protein: CASSLRSGTGELFF.